This T cell receptor beta chain is from a study of identical twins. Regarding the study as a whole: Researchers reported weaker excess twin sharing in beta out-of-frame sequences. Abundant beta clonotypes from cord blood bore fewer insertions; memory repertoires lacked this pattern.

From the 5' RACE reads, TCRdb called clonotypes with MiXCR, one entry per CDR3 protein. The table lists 410,000 or so distinct CDR3 sequences, approximately 18% of them singletons. V dropped 0 bases and J dropped 5; count of bases not matched to a gene: 7. Germline CDR1 is SGHRS and CDR2 is YFSETQ. The CDR3 has 15 residues. The sample holds many counts of this clonotype. Its antigen is unidentified. The TCR originated in a man in his fifties in good health. The rearrangement uses TRBV5-1 and TRBJ2-7; 8 positions agree with TRBD2. The sequenced sample consisted of naive T cells sorted from blood. CDR3 in DNA: TGCGCCAGCAGCTTGGTACCGCGGGAGGCCCACGAGCAGTACTTC. Its translation: CASSLVPREAHEQYF.